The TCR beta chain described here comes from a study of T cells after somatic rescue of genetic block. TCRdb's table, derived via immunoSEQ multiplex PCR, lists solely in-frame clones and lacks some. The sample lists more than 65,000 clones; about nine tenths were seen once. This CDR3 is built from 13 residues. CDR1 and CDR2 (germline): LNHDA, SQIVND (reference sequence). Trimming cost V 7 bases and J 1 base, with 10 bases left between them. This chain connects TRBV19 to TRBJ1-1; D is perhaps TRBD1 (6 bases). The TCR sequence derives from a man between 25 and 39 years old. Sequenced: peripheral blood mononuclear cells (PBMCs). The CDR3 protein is CASTTTGNTEAFF. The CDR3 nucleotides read TGTGCCAGTACCACGACAGGGAACACTGAAGCTTTCTTT.